The rows below give T cell receptor beta chains drawn from one sample of a study of blood T cell repertoires in COVID-19. Data came from immunoSEQ multiplex PCR; TCRdb stores just in-frame clones and leaves some out. The sample has about 260,000 clones; about nine tenths are singletons. Sequencing used peripheral blood. Source of these receptors: a middle-aged man with active or convalescent COVID-19. CDR3s include the opening cysteine and the closing phenylalanine or tryptophan. Each record gives: V gene, D gene, J gene, clone size, CDR3 protein, CDR3 DNA. The D gene is left open where the match is weak. Clone size is stated in some rows and not others, as once, few, many or a class when expanded.

TRBV6-5	NA	TRBJ1-2	NA	CASSSRAGVSYGYTF	TGTGCCAGCAGTTCCCGGGCGGGGGTTAGCTATGGCTACACCTTC
TRBV28	NA	TRBJ1-2	NA	CASSPPGHTNYGYTF	TGTGCCAGCAGTCCTCCGGGACACACTAACTATGGCTACACCTTC
TRBV19	NA	TRBJ1-2	NA	CASSLNRRGYTF	TGTGCCAGTAGTCTAAACCGCCGCGGCTACACCTTC
TRBV20-1	NA	TRBJ2-7	once	CSASDRNSNEQYF	TGCAGTGCTAGTGATAGAAACAGTAACGAGCAGTACTTC
TRBV30	NA	TRBJ1-4	NA	CAHQGGGSGEKLFF	TGTGCCCATCAAGGCGGGGGATCGGGTGAAAAACTGTTTTTT
TRBV24-1	TRBD1	TRBJ1-1	few	CATRASGGTADMNTEAFF	TGTGCCACCAGAGCATCCGGTGGGACAGCCGACATGAACACTGAAGCTTTCTTT
TRBV27	NA	TRBJ1-5	NA	CASRLAGKGLDQPQHF	TGTGCCAGCAGACTGGCGGGCAAGGGTTTGGATCAGCCCCAGCATTTT
TRBV10-3	TRBD1	TRBJ1-1	NA	CAISRTGSTEAFF	TGTGCCATCAGCAGGACAGGGAGCACTGAAGCTTTCTTT
TRBV2	TRBD1	TRBJ1-6	NA	CASSATGQGTSPLHF	TGTGCCAGCAGTGCCACGGGACAGGGCACTTCACCCCTCCACTTT
TRBV11-3	NA	TRBJ2-1	NA	CASSSGDNREQFF	TGTGCCAGCAGCTCCGGGGACAATCGGGAGCAGTTCTTC
TRBV5-1	NA	TRBJ2-5	NA	CASSSGQETQYF	TGCGCCAGCAGCTCCGGCCAAGAGACCCAGTACTTC
TRBV24-1	NA	TRBJ2-1	once	CATSDLDQGGWSNEQFF	TGTGCCACCAGTGATTTGGATCAGGGGGGCTGGTCCAATGAGCAGTTCTTC
TRBV12-3/TRBV12-4	NA	TRBJ2-5	NA	CASMGSSQETQYF	TGTGCCAGCATGGGGAGTTCCCAAGAGACCCAGTACTTC
TRBV6-1	NA	TRBJ2-3	NA	CASSEASGGQYF	TGTGCCAGCAGTGAAGCGTCAGGAGGGCAGTATTTT
TRBV5-4	NA	TRBJ1-5	once	CASSLGVGQPQHF	TGTGCCAGCAGCCTAGGGGTGGGTCAGCCCCAGCATTTT
TRBV27	TRBD1	TRBJ2-4	NA	CASSLSLTGQDIQYF	TGTGCCAGCAGTTTATCCCTGACAGGGCAGGACATTCAGTACTTC
TRBV6-5	TRBD1	TRBJ2-7	NA	CASDRVPYEQYF	TGTGCCAGTGACAGGGTCCCCTACGAGCAGTACTTC
TRBV5-1	TRBD2	TRBJ2-7	NA	CASSSSSGASYEQYF	TGCGCCAGCAGCAGTTCTAGCGGGGCCTCCTACGAGCAGTACTTC
TRBV5-6	TRBD1	TRBJ2-4	NA	CASSHSWQGDDIQYF	TGTGCCAGCAGCCACTCGTGGCAGGGGGACGACATTCAGTACTTC
TRBV5-1	NA	TRBJ2-1	NA	CASSLGQNVNEQFF	TGCGCCAGCAGCTTGGGGCAGAATGTGAATGAGCAGTTCTTC
TRBV19	NA	TRBJ1-2	NA	CASSIRQVSGYTF	TGTGCCAGTAGTATAAGACAGGTCTCTGGCTACACCTTC
TRBV9	NA	TRBJ1-5	once	CASSVDRDQPQHF	TGTGCCAGCAGCGTAGATCGCGATCAGCCCCAGCATTTT
TRBV19	NA	TRBJ1-1	few	CASRLGQTNTEAFF	TGTGCCAGTAGACTCGGACAGACGAACACTGAAGCTTTCTTT
TRBV28	TRBD1	TRBJ1-4	NA	CASSPPDRLREKLFF	TGTGCCAGCAGTCCGCCGGACAGGCTTCGTGAAAAACTGTTTTTT
TRBV11-2	NA	TRBJ1-2	once	CASLRYGYTF	TGTGCCAGTCTCCGCTATGGCTACACCTTC
TRBV5-5	TRBD1	TRBJ2-3	NA	CASRAGTGGARTQYF	TGTGCCAGCAGGGCCGGGACAGGGGGCGCGAGGACGCAGTATTTT
TRBV30	NA	TRBJ2-1	NA	CAWSVPERSIYNEQFF	TGTGCCTGGAGTGTACCGGAGCGGTCTATTTACAATGAGCAGTTCTTC
TRBV28	TRBD1	TRBJ1-3	once	CASSLVGQGFGNTIYF	TGTGCCAGCAGTTTAGTTGGACAGGGGTTTGGAAACACCATATATTTT
TRBV7-2	NA	TRBJ1-5	few	CASSSTDRQNQPQHF	TGTGCCAGCAGCTCAACCGACAGGCAGAATCAGCCCCAGCATTTT
TRBV19	NA	TRBJ1-1	once	CASTQGTGTEAFF	TGTGCCAGTACACAGGGTACGGGGACTGAAGCTTTCTTT
TRBV4-1	NA	TRBJ2-7	NA	CASSQEYESVPYEQYF	TGCGCCAGCAGCCAAGAGTACGAGTCGGTACCCTACGAGCAGTACTTC
TRBV5-1	TRBD1	TRBJ1-1	NA	CASSGRPTGKRLYTEAFF	TGCGCCAGCAGCGGACGACCGACAGGGAAGAGGTTGTACACTGAAGCTTTCTTT
TRBV28	NA	TRBJ2-5	NA	CASSPPGDRETQYF	TGTGCCAGCAGTCCTCCCGGTGACAGGGAGACCCAGTACTTC
TRBV5-1	NA	TRBJ1-6	NA	CASSGASTAGDSPLHF	TGCGCCAGCAGCGGCGCGTCGACAGCGGGGGATTCACCCCTCCACTTT
TRBV2	NA	TRBJ2-5	NA	CASSEGPRGTQYF	TGTGCCAGCAGTGAGGGTCCGCGAGGGACCCAGTACTTC
TRBV28	TRBD1	TRBJ2-7	few	CASQVWDRPYEQYF	TGTGCCAGCCAGGTCTGGGACAGGCCCTACGAGCAGTACTTC
TRBV7-2	NA	TRBJ2-1	NA	CASNLGLFEGEQFF	TGTGCCAGCAATTTGGGCCTTTTCGAGGGTGAGCAGTTCTTC
TRBV5-1	NA	TRBJ2-2	NA	CASRRDLGTSNTGELFF	TGCGCCAGCAGACGGGACCTAGGGACTTCGAACACCGGGGAGCTGTTTTTT
TRBV30	TRBD1	TRBJ1-2	NA	CAWSKLRQGAIFYGYTF	TGTGCCTGGAGTAAATTGAGGCAGGGGGCTATTTTCTATGGCTACACCTTC
TRBV6-5	NA	TRBJ1-5	NA	CASRTTSNQPQHF	TGTGCCAGCAGAACAACTAGCAATCAGCCCCAGCATTTT
TRBV5-1	TRBD2	TRBJ2-3	NA	CASSSASGYTDTQYF	TGCGCCAGCAGCTCCGCTAGCGGGTACACAGATACGCAGTATTTT
TRBV9	TRBD1	TRBJ1-3	NA	CASSPARGQGNTIYF	TGTGCCAGCAGTCCTGCCCGGGGACAGGGAAACACCATATATTTT